This is a list of T cell receptor beta chains from one sample in a study of blood T cells in healthy people across ages. One entry per CDR3 protein results from TCRdb running MiXCR on the 5' RACE reads. This table has about 1,400,000 distinct CDR3 sequences, around two fifths appearing once. The sequenced sample was blood. Every receptor here comes from a woman younger than 30 in good health. Each CDR3 is given with its conserved first and last residue. The D gene is left open where the match is weak. Expanded clones get a size class; other rows say once, few or many, or leave the size out.

-,-,TRBV5-1,TRBJ2-1,15,CASSPGGPSNNEQFF,TGCGCCAGCAGCCCAGGGGGGCCGTCAAACAATGAGCAGTTCTTC
-,-,TRBV6-1,TRBJ1-2,12,CASNHKDYGYTF,TGTGCCAGCAACCACAAGGACTATGGCTACACCTTC
-,TRBD1,TRBV5-1,TRBJ1-5,15,CASSQQGDSNQPQHF,TGCGCCAGCAGCCAACAGGGGGATAGCAATCAGCCCCAGCATTTT
-,-,TRBV20-1,TRBJ2-3,12,CSESGATDTQYF,TGCAGTGAATCGGGGGCTACAGATACGCAGTATTTT
once,-,TRBV20-1,TRBJ2-7,14,CSARHPRDVYEQYF,TGCAGTGCTAGACATCCCCGGGACGTCTACGAGCAGTACTTC
many,-,TRBV27,TRBJ1-4,16,CASSLGQPATNEKLFF,TGTGCCAGCAGTTTAGGACAGCCCGCAACTAATGAAAAACTGTTTTTT
few,-,TRBV6-1,TRBJ2-3,17,CASSRSGTTTSTDTQYF,TGTGCCAGCAGTCGTAGCGGAACCACCACTAGCACAGATACGCAGTATTTT
-,TRBD1,TRBV18,TRBJ2-7,14,CASSVYGTVYEQYF,TGTGCCAGCTCCGTCTATGGGACAGTCTACGAGCAGTACTTC
-,-,TRBV7-6,TRBJ1-5,15,CASSFAPGINQPQHF,TGTGCCAGCAGCTTCGCTCCCGGAATAAATCAGCCCCAGCATTTT
-,-,TRBV6-5,TRBJ1-2,13,CASSPRTRYGYTF,TGTGCCAGCAGTCCTCGGACCCGCTATGGCTACACCTTC
-,-,TRBV6-5,TRBJ2-3,16,CASSYGASASTDTQYF,TGTGCCAGCAGTTACGGAGCTAGCGCGAGCACAGATACGCAGTATTTT
few,TRBD1,TRBV20-1,TRBJ1-2,15,CSASGTGSGNYGYTF,TGCAGTGCTAGCGGGACAGGGTCGGGGAACTATGGCTACACCTTC
-,-,TRBV4-1,TRBJ2-7,17,CASSQGGLDFRYYEQYF,TGCGCCAGCAGCCAAGGAGGGCTCGACTTTCGGTACTACGAGCAGTACTTC
-,-,TRBV5-1,TRBJ2-7,19,CASSLVGANLRVPSYEQYF,TGCGCCAGCAGCTTGGTCGGCGCCAACCTCCGGGTTCCTTCCTACGAGCAGTACTTC
-,-,TRBV7-9,TRBJ2-3,15,CASSFIGAGTDTQYF,TGTGCCAGCAGCTTTATCGGAGCGGGCACAGATACGCAGTATTTT
-,TRBD1,TRBV6-1,TRBJ1-1,15,CASSDPGQKDTEAFF,TGTGCCAGCAGTGACCCGGGACAGAAAGACACTGAAGCTTTCTTT
-,-,TRBV6-1,TRBJ2-1,11,CATLLYNEQFF,TGTGCCACACTTCTTTACAATGAGCAGTTCTTC
many,TRBD2,TRBV28,TRBJ2-3,15,CASSLAGGGSDTQYF,TGTGCCAGCAGTTTAGCGGGGGGCGGTTCAGATACGCAGTATTTT
once,-,TRBV20-1,TRBJ2-7,12,CSARSKFYKQYF,TGCAGTGCTAGGTCCAAATTCTACAAGCAGTACTTC
many,-,TRBV29-1,TRBJ2-4,12,CSATLGVDIQYF,TGCAGCGCTACCTTGGGGGTGGACATTCAGTACTTC
-,-,TRBV4-2,TRBJ2-1,16,CASSQGVTRGGNEQFF,TGTGCCAGCAGCCAAGGTGTGACTAGGGGGGGGAATGAGCAGTTCTTC
once,TRBD1,TRBV29-1,TRBJ2-1,15,CSVATGTGPRETQFF,TGCAGCGTTGCGACCGGGACAGGTCCAAGAGAGACCCAGTTCTTC
-,-,TRBV28,TRBJ1-6,15,CASSLSAGAGSPLHF,TGTGCCAGCAGTTTATCTGCAGGGGCGGGTTCACCCCTCCACTTT
many,-,TRBV7-2,TRBJ2-3,16,CASSLRRLAGTDTQYF,TGTGCCAGCAGCTTACGGAGATTAGCGGGCACAGATACGCAGTATTTT
few,-,TRBV5-4,TRBJ2-1,13,CASSLWSSFEQFF,TGTGCCAGCAGCTTGTGGTCATCATTCGAGCAGTTCTTC
-,-,TRBV20-1,TRBJ2-7,15,CSARDPGLGGYEQYF,TGCAGTGCTAGAGATCCCGGACTGGGGGGTTACGAGCAGTACTTC
few,-,TRBV6-1,TRBJ1-1,14,CASSEVTANTEAFF,TGTGCCAGCAGTGAAGTTACAGCGAACACTGAAGCTTTCTTT
once,-,TRBV2,TRBJ2-3,13,CASSLAAEDTQYF,TGTGCCAGCAGCTTAGCGGCGGAGGATACGCAGTATTTT
once,TRBD1,TRBV6-1,TRBJ1-1,17,CASTSTKGAKSNTEAFF,TGTGCCAGTACCTCCACTAAGGGGGCGAAATCGAACACTGAAGCTTTCTTT
-,TRBD2,TRBV20-1,TRBJ2-1,16,CSARDVAGVKVREQFF,TGCAGTGCTAGAGATGTAGCGGGAGTAAAGGTACGTGAGCAGTTCTTC
-,TRBD2,TRBV20-1,TRBJ2-7,15,CSARPTSGGYNEQYF,TGCAGTGCTAGGCCGACTAGCGGGGGGTACAATGAGCAGTACTTC
-,-,TRBV5-1,TRBJ2-1,16,CASSLDEGRYYNEQFF,TGCGCCAGCAGCTTGGATGAGGGGCGATACTACAATGAGCAGTTCTTC
-,-,TRBV18,TRBJ2-5,15,CASSPLGMPLNEQYF,TGTGCCAGCTCACCATTGGGGATGCCACTCAATGAGCAGTACTTC
-,-,TRBV7-8,TRBJ1-1,15,CASSPGTPMNTEAFF,TGTGCCAGCAGCCCCGGGACACCCATGAACACTGAAGCTTTCTTT
few,TRBD2,TRBV20-1,TRBJ2-1,16,CSARDRLAGPSREQFF,TGCAGTGCTAGAGATCGGCTAGCGGGGCCTAGTCGTGAGCAGTTCTTC
-,-,TRBV20-1,TRBJ2-7,15,CSATGEFGGPYEQYF,TGCAGTGCTACCGGGGAGTTTGGGGGTCCCTACGAGCAGTACTTC
-,-,TRBV4-1,TRBJ2-1,17,CASSRGLPGEGRNEQFF,TGCGCCAGCAGCCGGGGACTTCCGGGAGAAGGTCGGAATGAGCAGTTCTTC
-,-,TRBV24-1,TRBJ2-7,13,CATSDLRGYEQYF,TGTGCCACCAGTGATTTGCGGGGTTACGAGCAGTACTTC
few,TRBD2,TRBV13,TRBJ2-7,16,CASSTRTSERSYEQYF,TGTGCCAGCAGCACCAGGACTAGCGAAAGATCCTACGAGCAGTACTTC
-,TRBD2,TRBV7-8,TRBJ2-7,15,CASSLTSGSMYEQYF,TGTGCCAGCAGCCTGACTAGCGGGAGTATGTACGAGCAGTACTTC
-,-,TRBV27,TRBJ2-5,13,CASSLGERAAQYF,TGTGCCAGCAGTTTAGGCGAGAGGGCGGCCCAGTACTTC
-,-,TRBV9,TRBJ2-1,16,CASSTLGAGPYNEQFF,TGTGCCAGCAGCACCCTCGGCGCAGGACCCTACAATGAGCAGTTCTTC
few,-,TRBV20-1,TRBJ1-2,14,CSAQRPHRDYGYTF,TGCAGTGCGCAGAGACCCCACAGAGACTATGGCTACACCTTC
-,-,TRBV6-1,TRBJ1-5,17,CASSVATGAGSKQPQHF,TGTGCCAGCAGTGTAGCTACGGGGGCCGGGTCCAAGCAGCCCCAGCATTTT
-,-,TRBV6-1,TRBJ1-1,14,CAHRPRTGNTEAFF,TGTGCACATAGACCCCGGACGGGGAACACTGAAGCTTTCTTT
-,TRBD1,TRBV7-8,TRBJ1-6,13,CASGTGINSPLHF,TGTGCCAGCGGGACAGGCATTAATTCACCCCTCCACTTT
-,-,TRBV7-9,TRBJ2-3,14,CASSASVTTDTQYF,TGTGCCAGCAGCGCGAGCGTTACCACAGATACGCAGTATTTT
-,TRBD2,TRBV20-1,TRBJ2-7,14,CRGTRGGSSYEQYF,TGCAGGGGGACTAGGGGGGGCAGCTCCTACGAGCAGTACTTC
few,TRBD2,TRBV7-9,TRBJ2-3,17,CASSPLGRGGTTDTQYF,TGTGCCAGCAGCCCTCTTGGGCGGGGAGGGACGACAGATACGCAGTATTTT
few,-,TRBV6-6,TRBJ1-2,16,CASSGRDGQLNYGYTF,TGTGCCAGCAGTGGCCGCGACGGACAGTTGAACTATGGCTACACCTTC
-,-,TRBV10-3,TRBJ1-1,11,CAISANTEAFF,TGTGCCATCAGTGCGAACACTGAAGCTTTCTTT
few,-,TRBV29-1,TRBJ1-2,13,CSVRQVANYGYTF,TGCAGCGTCCGACAGGTGGCTAACTATGGCTACACCTTC
-,-,TRBV5-1,TRBJ2-3,13,CASSTGSTDTQYF,TGCGCCAGCAGCACGGGAAGCACAGATACGCAGTATTTT